Listed below are T cell receptor beta chains from one sample, sequenced in a study of blood T cell repertoires in COVID-19. Assay used: immunoSEQ multiplex PCR; TCRdb lists only in-frame clones, some missing. Of about 63,000 clones in the sample, about 86% are singletons; the top ten hold 12%. The sequenced material came from peripheral blood. Receptor source: a human donor in a cohort sampled during active COVID-19. Both conserved end residues are part of each CDR3. D genes are given only for firm matches. Expanded clones get a size class; other rows say once, few or many, or leave the size out.

V gene,clone size,CDR3 length,J gene,D gene,CDR3 DNA,CDR3 protein
TRBV29-1,NA,12,TRBJ2-5,TRBD2,TGCAGCGTAATCAGCGGGGCAGAGACCCAGTACTTC,CSVISGAETQYF
TRBV4-3,NA,14,TRBJ2-7,TRBD1,TGCGCCAGCAGCCTTGGGACAGGGGGCGGCGAGCAGTACTTC,CASSLGTGGGEQYF
TRBV5-5,NA,16,TRBJ2-7,TRBD2,TGTGCCAGCCAAGTAGCGGGAGGGGGGTTAGGCTACGAGCAGTACTTC,CASQVAGGGLGYEQYF
TRBV10-3,NA,15,TRBJ1-3,NA,TGTGCCACGGGGGAGGGCAGGGCCTCTGGAAACACCATATATTTT,CATGEGRASGNTIYF
TRBV12-3/TRBV12-4,NA,13,TRBJ1-4,NA,TGTGCCAGCAACCAAGGTGGAGGAGAAAAACTGTTTTTT,CASNQGGGEKLFF
TRBV27,NA,13,TRBJ1-5,NA,TGTGCCAGCAGGGAGACTGTTGTTCAGCCCCAGCATTTT,CASRETVVQPQHF
TRBV27,NA,14,TRBJ2-5,NA,TGTGCCAGCAGACTAAACCCGGGGGAAGAGACCCAGTACTTC,CASRLNPGEETQYF
TRBV7-8,NA,15,TRBJ2-3,NA,TGTGCCAGCAGCTCCTTAGGGGTTGAGACAGATACGCAGTATTTT,CASSSLGVETDTQYF
TRBV5-1,once,13,TRBJ2-7,NA,TGCGCCAGCAGCCCATTGACAGGACGGGAGCAGTACTTC,CASSPLTGREQYF
TRBV19,NA,19,TRBJ1-5,NA,TGTGCCAGTAGTAAGGCCCATATCACCAGGGGAGATAGCAATCAGCCCCAGCATTTT,CASSKAHITRGDSNQPQHF
TRBV9,NA,14,TRBJ2-1,NA,TGTGCCAGCAGCGTAGATTTCACGCGCCTTGAGCAGTTCTTC,CASSVDFTRLEQFF
TRBV7-2,NA,15,TRBJ1-1,NA,TGTGCCAGCAGCCCTCAGACCGGGACATCGGCTGAAGCTTTCTTT,CASSPQTGTSAEAFF
TRBV9,once,15,TRBJ1-2,TRBD1,TGTGCCAGCAGCCCGAGGACAGGACCTAACTATGGCTACACCTTC,CASSPRTGPNYGYTF
TRBV5-5,NA,15,TRBJ2-2,TRBD1,TGTGCCAGCGGAGAGACAGGGAATAATCCCGGGGAGCTGTTTTTT,CASGETGNNPGELFF
TRBV28,NA,15,TRBJ2-7,NA,TGTGCCAGCAGTTTATTGAGGGGGGAGGGCCTCGAGCAGTACTTC,CASSLLRGEGLEQYF
TRBV6-5,NA,14,TRBJ1-6,TRBD1,TGTGCCAGCAGTTACGTGACAGGGCGCTCACCCCTCCACTTT,CASSYVTGRSPLHF
TRBV2,few,14,TRBJ1-2,NA,TGTGCCAGCAGCACCCAGGGATTGGAGTATGGCTACACCTTC,CASSTQGLEYGYTF
TRBV27,NA,13,TRBJ1-5,NA,TGTGCCAGCAGTCCGACAGTAAATCAGCCCCAGCATTTT,CASSPTVNQPQHF
TRBV4-3,NA,17,TRBJ1-2,NA,TGCGCCAGCAGCCAAGATCGGGGAGGTACAGCTAACTATGGCTACACCTTC,CASSQDRGGTANYGYTF
TRBV5-6,NA,12,TRBJ1-5,NA,TGTGCCAGCAGCTTGTCGGGTCAGCCCCAGCATTTT,CASSLSGQPQHF
TRBV6-5,NA,14,TRBJ2-7,NA,TGTGCCAGCAGACCCAACAGGGCTTCCTACGAGCAGTACTTC,CASRPNRASYEQYF
TRBV10-3,NA,15,TRBJ2-3,TRBD1,TGTGCCATCAGCCCGGGACAGGGGCGCACAGATACGCAGTATTTT,CAISPGQGRTDTQYF
TRBV5-4,NA,18,TRBJ2-7,TRBD2,TGTGCCAGCAGCTTGAAGGGACTAGCGGGAGGGATCGCCTACGAGCAGTACTTC,CASSLKGLAGGIAYEQYF
TRBV19,NA,16,TRBJ2-7,TRBD1,TGTGCCAGTAGTATAGGGGCACAGGGGCCTGCCTACGAGCAGTACTTC,CASSIGAQGPAYEQYF
TRBV3-1/TRBV3-2,NA,14,TRBJ2-7,TRBD2,TGTGCCAGCAGCCGAACTAGCGGGAGCTACGAGCAGTACTTC,CASSRTSGSYEQYF
TRBV6-2/TRBV6-3,NA,14,TRBJ1-1,NA,TGTGCCAGCAGTTTTCAGGGCTTGAACACTGAAGCTTTCTTT,CASSFQGLNTEAFF
TRBV20-1,few,11,TRBJ2-2,NA,TGCAGTGCTAGTTATGCCGGGGAGCTGTTTTTT,CSASYAGELFF
TRBV19,few,15,TRBJ2-7,TRBD1,TGTGCCATAGCAGTTAGACAGGGGGGATCCTACGAGCAGTACTTC,CAIAVRQGGSYEQYF
TRBV19,once,13,TRBJ1-2,NA,TGTGCCAGTACCTCCTACCGGGACTATGGCTACACCTTC,CASTSYRDYGYTF
TRBV9,NA,13,TRBJ2-2,NA,TGTGCCAGCAGCCCGTCGGTTGTCGGGGAGCTGTTTTTT,CASSPSVVGELFF
TRBV28,NA,15,TRBJ1-1,TRBD1,TGTGCCAGTAGGACAGGGGGAACTTCCAACACTGAAGCTTTCTTT,CASRTGGTSNTEAFF
TRBV4-1,NA,16,TRBJ2-7,NA,TGCGCCAGCAGCCGCCCATCAGGGGCTCCAGCCTACGAGCAGTACTTC,CASSRPSGAPAYEQYF
TRBV4-3,once,15,TRBJ1-5,TRBD1,TGCGCCAGCAGCCACGGGACAGGGGGAAATCAGCCCCAGCATTTT,CASSHGTGGNQPQHF
TRBV4-1,NA,17,TRBJ2-5,TRBD2,TGCGCCAGCAGCCAAGAAACAACGGGGGGGCCCGGAGAGACCCAGTACTTC,CASSQETTGGPGETQYF
TRBV6-5,NA,16,TRBJ1-3,NA,TGTGCCAGCAGTTACGGCGTCGGAGTCTCTGGAAACACCATATATTTT,CASSYGVGVSGNTIYF
TRBV6-6,NA,16,TRBJ2-7,NA,TGTGCCAGCAGTTACTCGACCATGAGCGGGTCCTACGAGCAGTACTTC,CASSYSTMSGSYEQYF
TRBV5-1,NA,13,TRBJ2-7,NA,TGCGCCAGCAGCTTGGGAGGGATCTACGAGCAGTACTTC,CASSLGGIYEQYF
TRBV25-1,NA,14,TRBJ2-2,TRBD1,TGTGCCAGCGTGGGACAGGGACGAACCGGGGAGCTGTTTTTT,CASVGQGRTGELFF
TRBV6-5,NA,14,TRBJ2-7,NA,TGTGCCAGCAGACCCGCGACCTTCGGGGGCGAGCAGTACTTC,CASRPATFGGEQYF
TRBV7-2,NA,19,TRBJ2-3,TRBD2,TGTGCCAGCAGTCATAGATCGCCTCTAGCGGACTATTTCACAGATACGCAGTATTTT,CASSHRSPLADYFTDTQYF
TRBV28,NA,14,TRBJ1-1,TRBD1,TGTGCCAGCATGAACAGGGGCGAAAACACTGAAGCTTTCTTT,CASMNRGENTEAFF
TRBV6-6,few,15,TRBJ1-4,NA,TGTGCCAGCAGTTCCCTATTAAACAGGAATGAAAAACTGTTTTTT,CASSSLLNRNEKLFF
TRBV28,NA,16,TRBJ1-5,NA,TGTGCCAGCAGTTTATGGGGGGCGGGGGGCAATCAGCCCCAGCATTTT,CASSLWGAGGNQPQHF
TRBV5-4,NA,14,TRBJ2-3,TRBD2,TGTGCCAGCAGCTTAGCGGGACGGGAGAATACGCAGTATTTT,CASSLAGRENTQYF
TRBV5-6,NA,14,TRBJ1-1,TRBD1,TGTGCCAGCAGCCAGGACAGGGGGGTCACTGAAGCTTTCTTT,CASSQDRGVTEAFF
TRBV24-1,NA,16,TRBJ1-5,NA,TGTGCCACCAGTGAATCTACAGGGTTGAGCAATCAGCCCCAGCATTTT,CATSESTGLSNQPQHF
TRBV10-2,NA,14,TRBJ2-2,NA,TGCGCCAGCAGTCAGGGGGGAAACACCGGGGAGCTGTTTTTT,CASSQGGNTGELFF
TRBV19,NA,12,TRBJ1-4,NA,TGTGCCAGTAGTATCTCGGGAGAAAAACTGTTTTTT,CASSISGEKLFF
TRBV12-3/TRBV12-4,NA,13,TRBJ1-5,TRBD1,TGTGCCAGCAGTATATGGACAGGGAATTCCCAGCATTTT,CASSIWTGNSQHF
TRBV28,NA,15,TRBJ2-7,NA,TGTGCCAGCAGTTTCGTACGTGGGAGCGCCTACGAGCAGTACTTC,CASSFVRGSAYEQYF